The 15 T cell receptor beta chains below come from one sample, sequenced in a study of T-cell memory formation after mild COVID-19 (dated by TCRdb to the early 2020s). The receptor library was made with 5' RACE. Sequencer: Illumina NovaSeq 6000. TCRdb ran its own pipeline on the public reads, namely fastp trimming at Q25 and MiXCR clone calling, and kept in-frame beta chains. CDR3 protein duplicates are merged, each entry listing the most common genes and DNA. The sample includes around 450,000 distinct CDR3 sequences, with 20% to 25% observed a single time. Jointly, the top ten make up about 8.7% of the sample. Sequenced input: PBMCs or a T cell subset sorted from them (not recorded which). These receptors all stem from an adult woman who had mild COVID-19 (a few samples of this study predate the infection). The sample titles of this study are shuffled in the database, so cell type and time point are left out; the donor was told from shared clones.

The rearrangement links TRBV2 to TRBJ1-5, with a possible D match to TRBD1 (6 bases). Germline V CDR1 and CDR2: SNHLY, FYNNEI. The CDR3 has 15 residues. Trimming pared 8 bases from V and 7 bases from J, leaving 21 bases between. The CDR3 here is CASVEGGTARQPQHF. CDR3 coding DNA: TGTGCCAGCGTGGAGGGGGGAACCGCCAGGCAGCCCCAGCATTTT.

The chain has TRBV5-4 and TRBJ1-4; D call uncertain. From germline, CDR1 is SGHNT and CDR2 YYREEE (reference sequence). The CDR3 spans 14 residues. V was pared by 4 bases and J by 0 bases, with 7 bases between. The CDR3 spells CASSIGTTNEKLFF. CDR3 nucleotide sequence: TGTGCCAGCAGCATAGGGACAACTAATGAAAAACTGTTTTTT.

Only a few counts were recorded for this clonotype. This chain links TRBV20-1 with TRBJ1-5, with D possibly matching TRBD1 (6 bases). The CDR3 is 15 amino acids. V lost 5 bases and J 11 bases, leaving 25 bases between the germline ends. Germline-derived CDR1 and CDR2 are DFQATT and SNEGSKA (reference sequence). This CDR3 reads CSAHRGQGEGSAQHF. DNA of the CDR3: TGCAGTGCTCACCGGGGGCAGGGAGAGGGTTCGGCCCAGCATTTT.

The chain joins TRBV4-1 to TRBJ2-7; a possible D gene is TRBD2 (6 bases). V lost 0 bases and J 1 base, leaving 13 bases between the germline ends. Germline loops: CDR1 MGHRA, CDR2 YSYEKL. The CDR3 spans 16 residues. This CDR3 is CASSQDRDLVSYEQYF. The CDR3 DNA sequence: TGCGCCAGCAGCCAAGATCGGGACTTGGTATCCTACGAGCAGTACTTC.

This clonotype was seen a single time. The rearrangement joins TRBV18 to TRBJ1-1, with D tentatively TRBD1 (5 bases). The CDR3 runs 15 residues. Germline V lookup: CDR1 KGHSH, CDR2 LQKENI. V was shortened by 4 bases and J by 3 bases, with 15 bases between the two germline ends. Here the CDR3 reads CASSLGEGAHTEAFF. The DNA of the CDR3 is TGTGCCAGCTCACTCGGCGAAGGGGCCCACACTGAAGCTTTCTTT.

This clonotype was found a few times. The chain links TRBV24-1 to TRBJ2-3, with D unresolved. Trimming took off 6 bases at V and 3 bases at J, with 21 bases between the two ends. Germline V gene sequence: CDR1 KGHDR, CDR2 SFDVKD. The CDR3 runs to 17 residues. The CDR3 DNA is TGTGCCACCAGTATCCCATCTGGAGTCGATGGGACAGATACGCAGTATTTT. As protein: CATSIPSGVDGTDTQYF.

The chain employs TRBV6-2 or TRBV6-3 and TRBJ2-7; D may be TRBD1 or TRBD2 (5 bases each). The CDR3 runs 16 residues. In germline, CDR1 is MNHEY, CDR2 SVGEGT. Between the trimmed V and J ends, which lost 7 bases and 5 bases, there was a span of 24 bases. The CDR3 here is CASTPLGRERTHEQYF. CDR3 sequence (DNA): TGTGCCAGCACCCCGCTGGGCAGGGAGAGGACCCACGAGCAGTACTTC.

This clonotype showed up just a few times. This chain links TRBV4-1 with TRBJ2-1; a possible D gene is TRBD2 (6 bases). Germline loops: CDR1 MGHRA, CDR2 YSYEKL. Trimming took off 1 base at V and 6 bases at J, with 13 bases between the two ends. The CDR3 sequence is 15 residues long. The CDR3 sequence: CASSQGRGTGNEQFF. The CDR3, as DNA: TGCGCCAGCAGCCAAGGTCGGGGGACGGGCAATGAGCAGTTCTTC.

This CDR3 is CASSRTGANVLTF. CDR3 bases: TGTGCCAGCTCACGGACTGGGGCCAACGTCCTGACTTTC. This rearrangement joins TRBV18 to TRBJ2-6; D not certain. In germline, CDR1 is KGHSH, CDR2 LQKENI. The CDR3 contains 13 residues. V shed 4 bases and J shed 2 bases, with 3 bases lying between them.

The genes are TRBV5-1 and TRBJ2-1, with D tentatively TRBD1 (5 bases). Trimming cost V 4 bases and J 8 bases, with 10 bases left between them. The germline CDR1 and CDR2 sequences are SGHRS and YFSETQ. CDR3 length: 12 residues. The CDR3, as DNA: TGCGCCAGCAGCGGGCAGGGATATGAGCAGTTCTTC. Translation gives CASSGQGYEQFF.

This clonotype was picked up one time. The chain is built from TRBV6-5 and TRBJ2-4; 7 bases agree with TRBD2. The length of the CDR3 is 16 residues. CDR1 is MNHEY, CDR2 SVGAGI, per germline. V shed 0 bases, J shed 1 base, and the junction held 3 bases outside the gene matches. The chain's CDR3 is CASSYSGGEAKNIQYF. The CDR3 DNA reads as TGTGCCAGCAGTTACTCTGGGGGGGAGGCCAAAAACATTCAGTACTTC.

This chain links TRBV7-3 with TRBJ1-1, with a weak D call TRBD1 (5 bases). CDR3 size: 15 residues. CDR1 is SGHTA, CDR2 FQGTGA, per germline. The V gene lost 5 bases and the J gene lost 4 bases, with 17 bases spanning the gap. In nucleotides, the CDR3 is TGTGCCAGCAGCCTCGGCGTCCAGGGTTTCACTGAAGCTTTCTTT. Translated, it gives CASSLGVQGFTEAFF.

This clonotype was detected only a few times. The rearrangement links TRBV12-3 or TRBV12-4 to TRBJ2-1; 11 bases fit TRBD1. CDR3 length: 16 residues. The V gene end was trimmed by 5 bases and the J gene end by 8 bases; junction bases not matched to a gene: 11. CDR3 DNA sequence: TGTGCCAGCAGTATTCCCCGGACAGGGGGCTATGATGAGCAGTTCTTC. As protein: CASSIPRTGGYDEQFF.

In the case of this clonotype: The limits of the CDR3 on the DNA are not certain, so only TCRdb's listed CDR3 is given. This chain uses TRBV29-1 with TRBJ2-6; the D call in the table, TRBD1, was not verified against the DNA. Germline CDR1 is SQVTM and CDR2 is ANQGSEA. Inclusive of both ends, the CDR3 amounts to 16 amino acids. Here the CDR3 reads CSVLAQGTFGANVLTF.

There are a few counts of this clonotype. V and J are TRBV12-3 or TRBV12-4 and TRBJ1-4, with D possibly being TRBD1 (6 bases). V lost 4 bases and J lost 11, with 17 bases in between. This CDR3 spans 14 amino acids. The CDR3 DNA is TGTGCCAGCAGTTACGGGGGCGGTGATAAGAAACTGTTTTTT. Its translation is CASSYGGGDKKLFF.